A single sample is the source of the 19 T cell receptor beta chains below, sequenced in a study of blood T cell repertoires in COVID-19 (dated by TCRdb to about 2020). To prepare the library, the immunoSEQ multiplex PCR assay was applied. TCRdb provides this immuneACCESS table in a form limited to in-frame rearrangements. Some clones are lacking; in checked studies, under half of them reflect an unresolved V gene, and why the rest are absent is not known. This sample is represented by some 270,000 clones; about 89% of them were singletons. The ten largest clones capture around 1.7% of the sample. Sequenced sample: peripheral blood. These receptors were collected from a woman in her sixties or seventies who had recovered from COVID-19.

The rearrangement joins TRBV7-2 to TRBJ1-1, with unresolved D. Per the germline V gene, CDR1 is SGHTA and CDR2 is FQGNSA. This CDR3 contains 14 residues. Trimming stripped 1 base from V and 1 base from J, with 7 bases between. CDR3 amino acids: CASSLGPQNTEAFF. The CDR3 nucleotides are TGTGCCAGCAGCTTAGGCCCACAGAACACTGAAGCTTTCTTT.

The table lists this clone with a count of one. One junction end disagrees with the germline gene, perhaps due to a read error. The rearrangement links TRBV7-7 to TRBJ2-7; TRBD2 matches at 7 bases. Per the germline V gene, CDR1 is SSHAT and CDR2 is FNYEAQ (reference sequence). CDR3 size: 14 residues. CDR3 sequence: CASSLAGQGYEQYF. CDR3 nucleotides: TGTGCTAGCAGCTTAGCGGGTCAGGGCTACGAGCAGTACTTC.

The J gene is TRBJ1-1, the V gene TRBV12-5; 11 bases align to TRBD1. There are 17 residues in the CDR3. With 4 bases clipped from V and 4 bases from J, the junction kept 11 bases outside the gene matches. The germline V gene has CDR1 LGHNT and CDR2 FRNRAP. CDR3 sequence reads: CASGSGTGGIGGTEAFF. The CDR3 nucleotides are TGTGCTAGTGGTTCCGGGACAGGGGGGATAGGGGGCACTGAAGCTTTCTTT.

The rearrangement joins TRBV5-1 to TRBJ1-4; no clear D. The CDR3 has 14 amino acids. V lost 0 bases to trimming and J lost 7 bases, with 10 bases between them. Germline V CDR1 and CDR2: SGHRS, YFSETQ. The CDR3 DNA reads TGCGCCAGCAGCTTGGCGGACTCAAGTGAAAAACTGTTTTTT. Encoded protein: CASSLADSSEKLFF.

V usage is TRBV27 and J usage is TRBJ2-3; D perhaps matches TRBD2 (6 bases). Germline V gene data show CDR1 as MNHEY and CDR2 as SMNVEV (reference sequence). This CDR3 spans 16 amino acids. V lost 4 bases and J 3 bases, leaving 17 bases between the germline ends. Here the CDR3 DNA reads TGTGCCAGCAGTTCCTCACTAGCCTTGGCGACAGATACGCAGTATTTT. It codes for CASSSSLALATDTQYF.

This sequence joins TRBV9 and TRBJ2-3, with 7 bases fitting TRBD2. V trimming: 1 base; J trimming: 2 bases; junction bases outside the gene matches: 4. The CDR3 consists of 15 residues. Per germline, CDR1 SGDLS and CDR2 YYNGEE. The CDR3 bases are TGTGCCAGCAGCGTAACGGGGGGTCCCACAGATACGCAGTATTTT. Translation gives CASSVTGGPTDTQYF.

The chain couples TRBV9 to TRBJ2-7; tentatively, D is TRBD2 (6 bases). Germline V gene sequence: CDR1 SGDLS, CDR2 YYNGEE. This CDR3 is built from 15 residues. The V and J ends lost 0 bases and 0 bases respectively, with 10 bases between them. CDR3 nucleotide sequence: TGTGCCAGCAGCGTAGGGGGGGATAGCTCCTACGAGCAGTACTTC. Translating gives CASSVGGDSSYEQYF.

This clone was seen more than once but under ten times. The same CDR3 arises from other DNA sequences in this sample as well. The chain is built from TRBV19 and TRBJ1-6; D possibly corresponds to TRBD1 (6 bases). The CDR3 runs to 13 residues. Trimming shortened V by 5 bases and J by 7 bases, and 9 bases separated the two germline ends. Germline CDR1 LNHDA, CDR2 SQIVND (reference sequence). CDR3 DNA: TGTGCCAGTAGTCTACAGGGAAATTCACCCCTCCACTTT. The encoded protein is CASSLQGNSPLHF.

CDR3 sequence: CATSRGVGGAMVDTEAFF. The CDR3 region has the DNA TGTGCCACCAGCAGAGGGGTTGGGGGGGCAATGGTTGACACTGAAGCTTTCTTT. The chain couples TRBV15 to TRBJ1-1, with D possibly matching TRBD1 (6 bases). The CDR3 spans 18 residues. Trimming removed 1 base at V and 3 bases at J, with 21 bases between. Germline V gene lookup returns CDR1 LNHNV and CDR2 YYDKDF (reference sequence).

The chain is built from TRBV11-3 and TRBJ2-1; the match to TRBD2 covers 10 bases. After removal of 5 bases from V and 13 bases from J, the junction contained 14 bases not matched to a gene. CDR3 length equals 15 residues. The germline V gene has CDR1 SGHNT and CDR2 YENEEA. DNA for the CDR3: TGTGCCAGCAGCCCATCCGGGGCTAGCGGGGGCCGACAGTTCTTC. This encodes CASSPSGASGGRQFF.

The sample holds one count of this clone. The CDR3 protein is CASSRGLINQPQHF. Here the CDR3 DNA reads TGTGCCAGCAGCCGAGGCCTTATCAATCAGCCCCAGCATTTT. V usage is TRBV5-8 and J usage is TRBJ1-5; D gene ambiguous. The CDR3 has 14 residues. In germline, CDR1 is SGHTS, CDR2 YDEGEE. V lost 4 bases to trimming and J lost 3 bases, with 11 bases between them.

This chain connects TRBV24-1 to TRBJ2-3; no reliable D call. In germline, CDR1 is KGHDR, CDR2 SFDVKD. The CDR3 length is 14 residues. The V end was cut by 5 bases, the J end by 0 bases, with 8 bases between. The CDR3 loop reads CATSGYTSTDTQYF. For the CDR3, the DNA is TGTGCCACCAGTGGGTATACTAGCACAGATACGCAGTATTTT.

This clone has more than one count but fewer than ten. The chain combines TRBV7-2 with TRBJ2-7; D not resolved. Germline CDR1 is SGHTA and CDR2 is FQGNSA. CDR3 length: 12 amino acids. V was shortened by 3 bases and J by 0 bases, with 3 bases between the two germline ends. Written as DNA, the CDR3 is TGTGCCAGCAGCTTTAGCTCCTACGAGCAGTACTTC. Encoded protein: CASSFSSYEQYF. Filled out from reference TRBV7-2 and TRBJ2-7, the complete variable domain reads GAGVSQSPSNKVTEKGKDVELRCDPISGHTALYWYRQSLGQGLEFLIYFQGNSAPDKSGLPSDRFSAERTGGSVSTLTIQRTQQEDSAVYLCASSFSSYEQYFGPGTRLTVT.

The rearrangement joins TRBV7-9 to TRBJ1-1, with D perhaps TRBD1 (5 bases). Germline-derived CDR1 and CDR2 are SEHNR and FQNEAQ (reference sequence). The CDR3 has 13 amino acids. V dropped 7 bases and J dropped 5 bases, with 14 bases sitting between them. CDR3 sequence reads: CASTPRGGTEAFF. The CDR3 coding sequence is TGTGCCAGCACCCCGCGGGGGGGAACTGAAGCTTTCTTT. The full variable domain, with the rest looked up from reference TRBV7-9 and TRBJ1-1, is DTGVSQNPRHKITKRGQNVTFRCDPISEHNRLYWYRQTLGQGPEFLTYFQNEAQLEKSRLLSDRFSAERPKGSFSTLEIQRTEQGDSAMYLCASTPRGGTEAFFGQGTRLTVV.

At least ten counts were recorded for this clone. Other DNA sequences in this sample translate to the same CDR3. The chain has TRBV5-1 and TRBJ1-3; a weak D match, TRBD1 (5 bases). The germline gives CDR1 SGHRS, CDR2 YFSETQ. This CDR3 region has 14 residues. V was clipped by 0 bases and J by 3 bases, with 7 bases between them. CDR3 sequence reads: CASSLAGYGNTIYF. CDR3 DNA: TGCGCCAGCAGCTTGGCAGGGTATGGAAACACCATATATTTT.

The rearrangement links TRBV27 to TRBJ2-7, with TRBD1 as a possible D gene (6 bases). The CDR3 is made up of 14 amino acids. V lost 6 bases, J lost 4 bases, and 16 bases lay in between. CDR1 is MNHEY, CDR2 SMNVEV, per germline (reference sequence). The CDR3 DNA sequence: TGTGCCAGCAGCCAAAGGACAGACTCGTACGAGCAGTACTTC. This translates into CASSQRTDSYEQYF.

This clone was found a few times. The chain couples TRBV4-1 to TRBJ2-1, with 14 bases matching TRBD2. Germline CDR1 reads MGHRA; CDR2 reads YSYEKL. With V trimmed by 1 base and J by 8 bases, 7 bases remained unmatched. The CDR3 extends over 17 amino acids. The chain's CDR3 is CASSQARLAGGRDEQFF. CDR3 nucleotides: TGCGCCAGCAGCCAAGCCCGACTAGCGGGGGGGCGAGATGAGCAGTTCTTC.

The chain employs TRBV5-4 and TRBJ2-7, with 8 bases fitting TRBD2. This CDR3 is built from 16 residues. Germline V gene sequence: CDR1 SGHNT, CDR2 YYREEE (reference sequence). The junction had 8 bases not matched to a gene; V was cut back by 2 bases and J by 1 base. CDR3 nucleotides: TGTGCCAGCAGCTTATCGCCCGGGGGGGATTCCTACGAGCAGTACTTC. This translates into CASSLSPGGDSYEQYF.

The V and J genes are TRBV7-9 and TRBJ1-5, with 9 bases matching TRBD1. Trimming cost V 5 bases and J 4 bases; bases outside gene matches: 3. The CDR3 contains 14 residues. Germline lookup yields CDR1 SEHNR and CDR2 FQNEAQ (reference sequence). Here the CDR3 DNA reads TGTGCCAGCAGCACCGGGACAGGGAATCAGCCCCAGCATTTT. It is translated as CASSTGTGNQPQHF. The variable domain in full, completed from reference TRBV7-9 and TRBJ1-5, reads DTGVSQNPRHKITKRGQNVTFRCDPISEHNRLYWYRQTLGQGPEFLTYFQNEAQLEKSRLLSDRFSAERPKGSFSTLEIQRTEQGDSAMYLCASSTGTGNQPQHFGDGTRLSIL.